The present TCR beta chain was sequenced within a study of shared clonotypes between healthy human individuals. About the study: Three CD4 naive, three CD4 memory, two CD8 naive and one CD8 memory plate were used per donor.

The germline CDR1 and CDR2 sequences are SGHNT and YENEEA. Trimming shortened V by 0 bases and J by 6 bases, and 5 bases separated the two germline ends. The CDR3 spans 13 residues. Generated by immunoSEQ multiplex PCR, the TCRdb table keeps only in-frame clones and is missing some. The sample lists 2 million to 2.5 million clones, 85% to 95% occurring once. Study observations and caveats: With a handful of donors compared, 4.5% to 6.5% of naive CD4 clonotypes were shared. Even with large depth, rarefaction showed that sorted-subset sequencing was incomplete.

About this clone: What it binds is not known. This CDR3 is also generated by other DNA sequences in the sample.

The chain has TRBV11-3 and TRBJ2-2; D not certain. Sequencing was carried out using naive CD4+ T cells from PBMCs. As for subset: CD45RA+ positively selected. The receptor comes from a man between 18 and 29 years old in good health. Some clones in this sample may be carry-over from other donors' samples. CDR3 residues: CASSLEGPGELFF. In DNA form, the CDR3 reads TGTGCCAGCAGCTTAGAAGGGCCCGGGGAGCTGTTTTTT.